Listed below are T cell receptor beta chains from one sample, sequenced in a study of radiotherapy plus CTLA-4 blockade in lung cancer. TCRdb's table, derived via immunoSEQ multiplex PCR, lists solely in-frame clones and lacks some. Of tens of thousands of clones in the sample, 83% were seen once. The sequences come from peripheral blood, collected from a patient treated with radiotherapy plus ipilimumab. These receptors all stem from a human donor with non-small cell lung cancer who had stable disease on radiotherapy plus ipilimumab. Both conserved end residues are part of each CDR3. A D gene is named only where the DNA matches it firmly. Clone size, where shown, is once, few, many, or a class for clones that have expanded.

d_call	v_call	j_call	clone_size	cdr3_nt	cdr3_aa
TRBD1	TRBV5-1	TRBJ2-7	.	TGCGCCAGCAGCTCGTCGGGGGGACAGGGGAGAGACGAGCAGTACTTC	CASSSSGGQGRDEQYF
.	TRBV27	TRBJ2-3	.	TGTGCCAGCCGCGCATTTACAACAGATACGCAGTATTTT	CASRAFTTDTQYF
TRBD1	TRBV4-2	TRBJ1-5	.	TGTGCCAGCAGCCAAAACAGGGGGCGAGGAAACAATCAGCCCCAGCATTTT	CASSQNRGRGNNQPQHF
.	TRBV7-3	TRBJ2-2	.	TGTGCCAGCAGCCGGACTGCGTTACGAGGGGACACCGGGGAGCTGTTTTTT	CASSRTALRGDTGELFF
.	TRBV28	TRBJ2-7	.	TGTGCCAGCAGCTGGGGGGGGCGTTCGTACGAGCAGTACTTC	CASSWGGRSYEQYF
.	TRBV11-2	TRBJ2-1	.	TGTGCCAGCAGCCGTCCCGAGTACAATGAGCAGTTCTTC	CASSRPEYNEQFF
.	TRBV10-2	TRBJ2-7	.	TGCGCCAGCCGGCGGGACAGCCCCTACGAGCAGTACTTC	CASRRDSPYEQYF
.	TRBV28	TRBJ1-2	.	TGTGCCAGCCACGGGCCGCGCACCTATGGCTACACCTTC	CASHGPRTYGYTF
TRBD1	TRBV28	TRBJ2-7	.	TGTGCCAGCAGTTTGCCGGGGACAGGGGAGTGGCCGAGGGAGCAGTACTTC	CASSLPGTGEWPREQYF
.	TRBV7-2	TRBJ2-5	.	TGTGCCAGCAGCCCTATTGAGGGAAGAGAAGAGACCCAGTACTTC	CASSPIEGREETQYF
.	TRBV19	TRBJ2-7	.	TGTGCCAGTAGTATCCCAGGGGTAAACGAGCAGTACTTC	CASSIPGVNEQYF
.	TRBV6-4	TRBJ1-5	.	TGTGCCAGCAGTGTAGGGGCGGGCCAGCCCCAGCATTTT	CASSVGAGQPQHF
TRBD1	TRBV7-8	TRBJ2-1	.	TGTGCCAGCAGCTTAGGGGTCAGGGGGAGCTCTGAGCAGTTCTTC	CASSLGVRGSSEQFF
.	TRBV6-6	TRBJ1-3	.	TGTGCCAGCAGTCTGGGGGGCGGAAACACCATATATTTT	CASSLGGGNTIYF
.	TRBV2	TRBJ1-2	.	TGTGCCAGCAGTGATTCGGGCAGGGGCTCGGATGGCTACACCTTC	CASSDSGRGSDGYTF
TRBD1	TRBV28	TRBJ2-7	.	TGTGCCAGCAGGACCCCGGGACAGAAATACGAGCAGTACTTC	CASRTPGQKYEQYF
.	TRBV28	TRBJ1-1	.	TGTGCCAGCAGTTCCTACTCTATTGCGACAGGAAACGCTGAAGCTTTCTTT	CASSSYSIATGNAEAFF
.	TRBV12-2	TRBJ2-1	.	TGTGCCCCAGCCCCCACCAGCGTCTCCTACAATGAGCAGTTCTTC	CAPAPTSVSYNEQFF
.	TRBV5-4	TRBJ2-5	.	TGTGCCAGCAGCTTGGCGGTCAGACAAGAGACCCAGTACTTC	CASSLAVRQETQYF
TRBD1	TRBV5-6	TRBJ2-1	.	TGTGCCAGCAGCTTGGGCACGACAGGGGGATGGGATGAGCAGTTCTTC	CASSLGTTGGWDEQFF
TRBD2	TRBV6-1	TRBJ2-7	.	TGTGCCAGCAGTATGTTAGCGGGAGGCGGCGAGCAGTACTTC	CASSMLAGGGEQYF
TRBD1	TRBV27	TRBJ1-1	.	TGTGCCAGCAGGTCCGGGACAGAATTTTTGAACACTGAAGCTTTCTTT	CASRSGTEFLNTEAFF
.	TRBV27	TRBJ2-7	.	TGTGCCAGCACTTCACCCGTGGTCGGTATCTACGAGCAGTACTTC	CASTSPVVGIYEQYF
TRBD1	TRBV12-5	TRBJ1-1	.	TGTGCTAGTGGTTATCATTCGACAGGGGGCGAAACTTTCTTT	CASGYHSTGGETFF
.	TRBV5-1	TRBJ2-5	.	TGCGCCAGCAGCCCCCGGACTGTAAAGACCCAGTACTTC	CASSPRTVKTQYF
TRBD2	TRBV4-2	TRBJ2-2	.	TGTGCCAGCAGCCCCCCCCAGCGGGAGCAACCCGGGGAGCTGTTTTTT	CASSPPQREQPGELFF
TRBD1	TRBV5-4	TRBJ1-2	few	TGTGCCAGCAGCTTCCAGGGGGCCGGCTATGGCTACACCTTC	CASSFQGAGYGYTF
.	TRBV5-4	TRBJ2-5	.	TGTGCCAGCAGCTTGGTAGCCTCGGGGGAGACCCAGTACTTC	CASSLVASGETQYF
TRBD1	TRBV5-1	TRBJ1-1	.	TGCGCCAGCAGGAAGACAGGGAGTGAGCCTGAAGCTTTCTTT	CASRKTGSEPEAFF
TRBD1	TRBV5-8	TRBJ1-1	.	TGTGCCAGCAGTCGGACCGGGACAGGGGTCTATATGACTGAAGCTTTCTTT	CASSRTGTGVYMTEAFF
.	TRBV6-4	TRBJ2-7	.	TGTGCCAGCAGTCGGGACTCCGTGGGCGAGCAGTACTTC	CASSRDSVGEQYF
.	TRBV29-1	TRBJ1-1	.	TGCAGCGTTGATAGAGGAGGGACCGGCGCTTTCTTT	CSVDRGGTGAFF
TRBD2	TRBV13	TRBJ2-5	.	TGTGCCAGCAGCCCAACCGGGACTAGCGGTCCCCAAGAGACCCAGTACTTC	CASSPTGTSGPQETQYF
TRBD2	TRBV9	TRBJ2-7	.	TGTGCCAGCAGCGTAAAGGCTAGCGGGAGGGGGATTGAGGAGCAGTACTTC	CASSVKASGRGIEEQYF
.	TRBV7-2	TRBJ2-3	.	TGTGCCAGCAGCGTCACAGATACGCAGTATTTT	CASSVTDTQYF